This T cell receptor (beta chain) was obtained from a study of T cell changes during pregnancy in multiple sclerosis. Clones were sequenced by immunoSEQ multiplex PCR, and TCRdb holds only the in-frame ones, with some missing. The data show more than 15,000 clones, approximately 84% seen once. The CDR3 totals 13 residues. Per germline, CDR1 SGHTA and CDR2 FQGNSA. V lost 10 bases and J lost 3, with 13 bases in between. The J gene is TRBJ1-5, the V gene TRBV7-2; D may be TRBD1 (6 bases). The source was CD8+ T cells from peripheral blood mononuclear cells, collected in the second trimester of pregnancy. This clonotype was obtained from a female donor in good health, enrolled as a control in a pregnancy study. CDR3: CATTRGPNQPQHF. Written as DNA, the CDR3 is TGTGCCACCACCAGGGGACCCAATCAGCCCCAGCATTTT.